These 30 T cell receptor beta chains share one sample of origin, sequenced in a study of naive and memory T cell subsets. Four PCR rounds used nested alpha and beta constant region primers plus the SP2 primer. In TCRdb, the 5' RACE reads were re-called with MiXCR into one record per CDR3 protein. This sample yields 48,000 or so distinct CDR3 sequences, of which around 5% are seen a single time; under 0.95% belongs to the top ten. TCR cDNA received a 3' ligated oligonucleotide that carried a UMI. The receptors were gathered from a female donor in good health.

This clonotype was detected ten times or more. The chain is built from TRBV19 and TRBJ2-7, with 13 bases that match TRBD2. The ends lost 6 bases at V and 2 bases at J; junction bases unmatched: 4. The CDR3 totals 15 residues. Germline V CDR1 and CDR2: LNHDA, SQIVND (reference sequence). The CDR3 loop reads CASRRGTSGTYEQYF. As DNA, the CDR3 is TGTGCCAGTAGACGGGGGACTAGCGGGACCTACGAGCAGTACTTC.

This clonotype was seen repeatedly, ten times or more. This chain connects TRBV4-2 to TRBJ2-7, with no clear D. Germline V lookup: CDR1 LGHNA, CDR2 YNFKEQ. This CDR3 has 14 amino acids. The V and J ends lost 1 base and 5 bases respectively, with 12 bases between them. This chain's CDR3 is CASSQGHSPHEQYF. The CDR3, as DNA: TGTGCCAGCAGCCAAGGCCATTCCCCCCACGAGCAGTACTTC.

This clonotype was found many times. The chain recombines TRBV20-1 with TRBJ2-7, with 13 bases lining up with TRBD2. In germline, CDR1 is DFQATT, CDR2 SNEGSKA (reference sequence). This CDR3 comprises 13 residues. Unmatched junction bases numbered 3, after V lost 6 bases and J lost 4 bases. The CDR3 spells CSARTSGSYEQYF. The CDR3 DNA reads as TGCAGTGCAAGGACTAGCGGGAGTTACGAGCAGTACTTC.

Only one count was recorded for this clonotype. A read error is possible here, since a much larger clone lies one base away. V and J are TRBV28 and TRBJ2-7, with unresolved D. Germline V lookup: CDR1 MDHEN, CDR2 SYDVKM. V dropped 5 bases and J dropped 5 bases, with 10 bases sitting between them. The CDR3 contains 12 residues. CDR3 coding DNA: TGTGCCAGCAGTCACGGGCAGCACGAGCAGTACTTC. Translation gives CASSHGQHEQYF.

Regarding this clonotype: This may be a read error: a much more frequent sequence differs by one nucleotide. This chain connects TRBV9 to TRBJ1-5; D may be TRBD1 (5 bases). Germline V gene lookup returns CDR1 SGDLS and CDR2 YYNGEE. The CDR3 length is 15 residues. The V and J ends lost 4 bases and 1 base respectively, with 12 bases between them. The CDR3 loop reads CASSPGDVSNQPQHF. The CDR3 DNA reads TGTGCCAGCAGCCCCGGGGACGTAAGCAATCAGCCCCAGCATTTT.

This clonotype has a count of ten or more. CDR3 loop: CSAHQGSTEAFF. CDR3 sequence (DNA): TGCAGTGCTCACCAGGGGAGCACTGAAGCTTTCTTT. The chain joins TRBV20-1 to TRBJ1-1; a possible D gene is TRBD1 (6 bases). This CDR3 has 12 amino acids. V dropped 5 bases and J dropped 4 bases, with 11 bases sitting between them. Per the germline V gene, CDR1 is DFQATT and CDR2 is SNEGSKA (reference sequence).

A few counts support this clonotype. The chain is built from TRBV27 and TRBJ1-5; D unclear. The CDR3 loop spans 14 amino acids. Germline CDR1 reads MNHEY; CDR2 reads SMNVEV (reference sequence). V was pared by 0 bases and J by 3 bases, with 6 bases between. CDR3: CASSLSGNNQPQHF. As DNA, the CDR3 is TGTGCCAGCAGTTTATCAGGGAACAATCAGCCCCAGCATTTT.

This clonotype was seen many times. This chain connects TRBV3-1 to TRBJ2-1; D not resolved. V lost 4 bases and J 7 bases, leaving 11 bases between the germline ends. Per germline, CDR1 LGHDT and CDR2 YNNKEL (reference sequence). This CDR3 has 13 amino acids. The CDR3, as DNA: TGTGCCAGCAGCCGGGCCTCCGAAAATGAGCAGTTCTTC. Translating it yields CASSRASENEQFF.

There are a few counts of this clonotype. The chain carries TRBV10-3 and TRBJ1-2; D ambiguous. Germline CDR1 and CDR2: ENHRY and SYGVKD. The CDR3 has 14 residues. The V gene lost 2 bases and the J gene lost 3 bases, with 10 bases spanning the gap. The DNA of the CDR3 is TGTGCCATCAGTGAGGAGGGTTGTGACTATGGCTACACCTTC. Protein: CAISEEGCDYGYTF.

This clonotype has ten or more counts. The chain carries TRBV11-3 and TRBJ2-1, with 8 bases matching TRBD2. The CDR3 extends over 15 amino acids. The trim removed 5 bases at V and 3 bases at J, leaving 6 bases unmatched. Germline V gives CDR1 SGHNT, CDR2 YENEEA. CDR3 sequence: CASSGGSGSYNEQFF. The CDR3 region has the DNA TGTGCCAGCAGCGGGGGGAGCGGGAGCTACAATGAGCAGTTCTTC.

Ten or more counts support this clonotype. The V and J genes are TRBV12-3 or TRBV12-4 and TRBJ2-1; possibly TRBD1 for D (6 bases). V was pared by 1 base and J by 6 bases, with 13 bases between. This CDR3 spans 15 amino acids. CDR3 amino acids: CASSLEGGVGNEQFF. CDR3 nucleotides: TGTGCCAGCAGTTTAGAAGGGGGAGTAGGCAATGAGCAGTTCTTC.

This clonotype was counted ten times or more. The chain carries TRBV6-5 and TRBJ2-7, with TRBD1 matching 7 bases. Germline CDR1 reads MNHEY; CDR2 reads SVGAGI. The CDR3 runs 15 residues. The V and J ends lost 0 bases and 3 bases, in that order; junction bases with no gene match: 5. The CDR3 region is CASSYSRDRHYEQYF. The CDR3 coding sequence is TGTGCCAGCAGTTACTCGAGGGACAGACACTACGAGCAGTACTTC.

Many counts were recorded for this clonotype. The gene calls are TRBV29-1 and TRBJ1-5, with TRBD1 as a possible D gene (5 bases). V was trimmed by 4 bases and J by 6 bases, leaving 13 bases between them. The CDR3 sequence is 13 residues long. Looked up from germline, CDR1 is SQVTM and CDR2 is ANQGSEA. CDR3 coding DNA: TGCAGCGTTGCCAGGGAAGGTCGTCAGCCCCAGCATTTT. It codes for CSVAREGRQPQHF.

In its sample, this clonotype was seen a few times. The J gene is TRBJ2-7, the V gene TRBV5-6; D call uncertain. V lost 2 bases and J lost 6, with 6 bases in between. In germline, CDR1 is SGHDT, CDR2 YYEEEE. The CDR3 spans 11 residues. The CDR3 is CASSFDAEQYF. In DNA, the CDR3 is TGTGCCAGCAGCTTTGATGCCGAGCAGTACTTC.

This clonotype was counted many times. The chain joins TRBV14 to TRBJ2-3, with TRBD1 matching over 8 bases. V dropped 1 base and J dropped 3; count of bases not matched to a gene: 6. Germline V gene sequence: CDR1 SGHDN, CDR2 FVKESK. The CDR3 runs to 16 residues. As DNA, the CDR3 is TGTGCCAGCAGCCAAGTTCCAGGGGGCATGACAGATACGCAGTATTTT. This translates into CASSQVPGGMTDTQYF.

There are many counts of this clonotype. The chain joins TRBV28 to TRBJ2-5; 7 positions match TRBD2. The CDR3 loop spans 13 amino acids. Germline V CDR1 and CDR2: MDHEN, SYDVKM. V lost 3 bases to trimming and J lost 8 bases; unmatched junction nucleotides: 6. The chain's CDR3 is CASSFRASGTQYF. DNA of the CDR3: TGTGCCAGCAGTTTCAGGGCTAGCGGAACCCAGTACTTC.

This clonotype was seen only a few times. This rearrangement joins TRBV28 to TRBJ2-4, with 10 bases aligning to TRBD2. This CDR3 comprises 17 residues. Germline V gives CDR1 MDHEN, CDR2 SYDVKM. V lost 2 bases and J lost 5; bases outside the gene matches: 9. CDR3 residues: CASSLRGASGSENIQYF. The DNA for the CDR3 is TGTGCCAGCAGTTTAAGAGGGGCTAGCGGGAGCGAAAACATTCAGTACTTC.

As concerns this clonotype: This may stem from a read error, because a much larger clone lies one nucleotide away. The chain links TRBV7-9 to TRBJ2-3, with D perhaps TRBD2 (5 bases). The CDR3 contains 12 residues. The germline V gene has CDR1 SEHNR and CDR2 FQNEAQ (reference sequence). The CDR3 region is CASSSYGDTQCF. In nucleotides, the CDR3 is TGTGCCAGCAGCTCCTACGGGGATACGCAGTGTTTT.

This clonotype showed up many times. In DNA form, the CDR3 reads TGTGCCAGCAGTTTATTCGGGGCCATGAACACTGAAGCTTTCTTT. Translating gives CASSLFGAMNTEAFF. The chain carries TRBV27 and TRBJ1-1; a possible D gene is TRBD1 (5 bases). The germline V gene has CDR1 MNHEY and CDR2 SMNVEV (reference sequence). There are 15 residues in the CDR3. V dropped 1 base and J dropped 0 bases, with 9 bases sitting between them.

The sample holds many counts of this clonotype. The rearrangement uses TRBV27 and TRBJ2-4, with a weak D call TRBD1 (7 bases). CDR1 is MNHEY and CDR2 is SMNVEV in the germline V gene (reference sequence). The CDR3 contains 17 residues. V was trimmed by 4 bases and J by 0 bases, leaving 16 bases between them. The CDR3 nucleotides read TGTGCCAGCAGTTCGCCGCAGGGGGGACTAGCCAAAAACATTCAGTACTTC. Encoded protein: CASSSPQGGLAKNIQYF.

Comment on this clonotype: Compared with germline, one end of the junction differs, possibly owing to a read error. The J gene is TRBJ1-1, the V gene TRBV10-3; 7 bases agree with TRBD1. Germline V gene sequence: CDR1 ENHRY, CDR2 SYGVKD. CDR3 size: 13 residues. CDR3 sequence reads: CASRQGGNSEAFF. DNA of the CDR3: TGTGCCAGCCGACAGGGAGGGAACTCTGAAGCTTTCTTT.

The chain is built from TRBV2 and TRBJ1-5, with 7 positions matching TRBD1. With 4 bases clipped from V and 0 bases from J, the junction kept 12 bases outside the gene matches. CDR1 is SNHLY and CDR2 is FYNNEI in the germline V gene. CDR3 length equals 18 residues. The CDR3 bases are TGTGCCAGCAGTGGCCGGGACAGCTATCCTTATAGCAATCAGCCCCAGCATTTT. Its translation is CASSGRDSYPYSNQPQHF.

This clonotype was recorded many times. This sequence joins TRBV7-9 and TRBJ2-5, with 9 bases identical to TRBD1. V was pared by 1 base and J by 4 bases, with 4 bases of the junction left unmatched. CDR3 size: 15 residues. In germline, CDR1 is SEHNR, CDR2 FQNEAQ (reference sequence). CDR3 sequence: CASSLGQGVGETQYF. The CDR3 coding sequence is TGTGCCAGCAGCTTAGGACAGGGGGTAGGAGAGACCCAGTACTTC. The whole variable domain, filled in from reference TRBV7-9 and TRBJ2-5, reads DTGVSQNPRHKITKRGQNVTFRCDPISEHNRLYWYRQTLGQGPEFLTYFQNEAQLEKSRLLSDRFSAERPKGSFSTLEIQRTEQGDSAMYLCASSLGQGVGETQYFGPGTRLLVL.

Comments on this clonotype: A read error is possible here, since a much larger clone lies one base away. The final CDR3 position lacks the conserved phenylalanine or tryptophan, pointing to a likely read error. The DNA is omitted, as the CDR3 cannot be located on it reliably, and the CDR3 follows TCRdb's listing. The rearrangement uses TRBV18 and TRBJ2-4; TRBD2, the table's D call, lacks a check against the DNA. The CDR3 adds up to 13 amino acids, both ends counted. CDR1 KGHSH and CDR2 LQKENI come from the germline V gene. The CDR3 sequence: CASSPSRGEIEYY.

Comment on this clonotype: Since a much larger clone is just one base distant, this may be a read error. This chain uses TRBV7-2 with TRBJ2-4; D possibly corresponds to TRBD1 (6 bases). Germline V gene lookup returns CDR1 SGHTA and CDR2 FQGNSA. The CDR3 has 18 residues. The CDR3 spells CANSLVLGQPLAKNIQYF. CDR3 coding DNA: TGTGCCAACAGCTTAGTCCTGGGACAACCTTTGGCCAAAAACATTCAGTACTTC.

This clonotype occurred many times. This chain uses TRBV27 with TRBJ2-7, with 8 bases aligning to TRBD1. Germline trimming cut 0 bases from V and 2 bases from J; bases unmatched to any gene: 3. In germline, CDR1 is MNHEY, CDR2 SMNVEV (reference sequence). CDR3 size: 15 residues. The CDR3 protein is CASSLSWDRTYEQYF. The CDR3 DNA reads TGTGCCAGCAGTTTATCTTGGGACAGGACCTACGAGCAGTACTTC.

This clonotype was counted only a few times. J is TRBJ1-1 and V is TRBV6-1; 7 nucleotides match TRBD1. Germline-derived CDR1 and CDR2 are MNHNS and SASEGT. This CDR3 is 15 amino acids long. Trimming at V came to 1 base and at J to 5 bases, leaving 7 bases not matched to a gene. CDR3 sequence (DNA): TGTGCCAGCAGTGAAGGGGCAGGGGGGAATACTGAAGCTTTCTTT. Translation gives CASSEGAGGNTEAFF.

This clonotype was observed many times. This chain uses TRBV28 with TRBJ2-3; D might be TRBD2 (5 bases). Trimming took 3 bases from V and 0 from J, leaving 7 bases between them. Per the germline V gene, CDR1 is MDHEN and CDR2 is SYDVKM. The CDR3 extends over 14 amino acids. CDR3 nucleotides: TGTGCCAGCAGTTTGAGGGATAGCACAGATACGCAGTATTTT. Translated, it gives CASSLRDSTDTQYF.

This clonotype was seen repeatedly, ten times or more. This CDR3 is CSARLGQEFGYTF. DNA of the CDR3: TGCAGTGCTAGGTTGGGGCAGGAGTTTGGCTACACCTTC. The rearrangement links TRBV20-1 to TRBJ1-2; D may be TRBD1 (5 bases). The CDR3 is 13 residues long. Trimming stripped 3 bases from V and 7 bases from J, with 15 bases between. From germline, CDR1 is DFQATT and CDR2 SNEGSKA (reference sequence).

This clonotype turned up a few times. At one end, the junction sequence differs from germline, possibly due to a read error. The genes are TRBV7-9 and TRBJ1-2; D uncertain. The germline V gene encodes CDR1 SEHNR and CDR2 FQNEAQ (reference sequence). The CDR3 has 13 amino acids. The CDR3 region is CASSFKGWDGDTF. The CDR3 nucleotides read TGTGCCAGCAGCTTCAAGGGTTGGGATGGCGACACCTTC.